This T cell receptor (beta chain) was documented in a study of blood T cell repertoires in COVID-19. For the study at large: Samples of COVID-19 (acute and convalescent) were obtained from the United States, Italy and Spain. T cells, B-cell-depleted T cells, or PBMCs provided the cDNA or gDNA that served as material.

In the original workflow: Counts of nucleated cells, estimated from reference gene primer amplification, were obtained. Here immunoSEQ multiplex PCR was the method, and the copy in TCRdb shows in-frame clones only, minus some. The V and J calls and clone size come from that table; D and trimming were worked out from the DNA. The sample includes over 50,000 clones, 65% to 85% of them seen just once. Germline V CDR1 and CDR2: LNHDA, SQIVND (reference sequence). The trim removed 4 bases at V and 8 bases at J, leaving 2 bases unmatched. The CDR3 sequence is 14 residues long. This TCR derives from a human donor with active or convalescent COVID-19. The donor label of this sample is uncertain. The sequenced sample consisted of peripheral blood. The rearrangement uses TRBV19 and TRBJ1-4; 12 bases map to TRBD1. In DNA form, the CDR3 reads TGTGCCAGTAGTAGGGACAGGGGGCAAGAAAAACTGTTTTTT. As protein: CASSRDRGQEKLFF.